This TCR beta chain stems from a study of response to subunit inactivated influenza vaccine. TCRdb called the RT-PCR reads again in MiXCR, with one record for every CDR3 protein. Of a few hundred thousand distinct CDR3 sequences in the sample, roughly 15% were seen once. Findings of the study overall: That few new T cells are recruited by each seasonal influenza vaccination was the authors' suggestion.

Losses at the gene ends were 0 bases for V and 4 bases for J; bases not matched to a gene: 8. This CDR3 contains 16 residues. CDR1 LGHNA and CDR2 YSLEER come from the germline V gene. About this clonotype: The antigen is unknown.

The sequenced sample was PBMCs from blood, obtained 11 to 12 days after vaccination. This receptor was obtained from a man aged 45 to 65 who received an inactivated influenza vaccine. V gene TRBV4-3 combines with J gene TRBJ2-7, with TRBD2 identical over 8 bases. CDR3 DNA sequence: TGCGCCAGCAGCCAAGATTGGCTGGGACTAGGATACGAGCAGTACTTC. Amino acid sequence: CASSQDWLGLGYEQYF.